These 17 T cell receptor beta chains share one sample of origin, sequenced in a study of blood T cell repertoires in COVID-19. This table comes from immunoSEQ multiplex PCR, and its TCRdb copy is limited to in-frame clones, with some not included. There are about 160,000 clones in the sample; approximately 87% occur only once, and 10% lies in the top ten. Sequenced input: peripheral blood. Every receptor here comes from a woman between 65 and 79 years old with COVID-19, enrolled during active disease.

The rearrangement joins TRBV5-1 to TRBJ2-5; D call uncertain. The V and J ends lost 0 bases and 1 base respectively, with 10 bases between them. Germline loops: CDR1 SGHRS, CDR2 YFSETQ. The length of the CDR3 is 15 residues. The CDR3 region has the DNA TGCGCCAGCAGCTTGGCCCAGCGCCGCCAAGAGACCCAGTACTTC. Residues: CASSLAQRRQETQYF.

The rearrangement uses TRBV30 and TRBJ1-2; the D is unclear. Trimming left V 2 bases short and J 4 bases short, with 14 bases between. This CDR3 is built from 14 residues. Germline V gene sequence: CDR1 GTSNPN, CDR2 SVGIG (reference sequence). The CDR3 here is CAWSLGKDFYGYTF. The CDR3 bases are TGTGCCTGGAGTCTAGGGAAGGACTTCTATGGCTACACCTTC.

The chain combines TRBV7-9 with TRBJ2-7; D is perhaps TRBD2 (5 bases). Germline lookup yields CDR1 SEHNR and CDR2 FQNEAQ (reference sequence). Between the trimmed V and J ends, which lost 5 bases and 5 bases, there was a span of 13 bases. This CDR3 has 13 residues. The DNA for the CDR3 is TGTGCCAGCAGCCGATTCGGACTCGACGAGCAGTACTTC. Its translation is CASSRFGLDEQYF.

V is TRBV11-2 and J is TRBJ2-1; no definite D call. The ends were cut back, 1 base at V and 2 bases at J, with 9 bases in the middle. This CDR3 spans 15 amino acids. The germline gives CDR1 SGHAT, CDR2 FQNNGV. CDR3 in DNA: TGTGCCAGCAGCTTAGTTGTAGATACCTACAATGAGCAGTTCTTC. Its protein product is CASSLVVDTYNEQFF.

The chain combines TRBV9 with TRBJ2-3; TRBD2 might be the D (7 bases). V was cut by 0 bases and J by 0 bases, with 17 bases left in between. CDR1 SGDLS and CDR2 YYNGEE come from the germline V gene. This CDR3 comprises 18 residues. In nucleotides, the CDR3 is TGTGCCAGCAGCGTAGTAGGGGGGGACGGACTCAGCACAGATACGCAGTATTTT. Translation: CASSVVGGDGLSTDTQYF.

This chain connects TRBV28 to TRBJ1-2; 7 bases fit TRBD1. After removal of 5 bases from V and 8 bases from J, the junction contained 11 bases not matched to a gene. The CDR3 spans 14 residues. The germline V gene has CDR1 MDHEN and CDR2 SYDVKM. The CDR3 is CASSPDRALKGYTF. CDR3 bases: TGTGCCAGCAGTCCCGACAGGGCGTTGAAGGGCTACACCTTC.

This clone was observed once. The chain uses TRBV6-6 and TRBJ2-1, with D maybe TRBD2 (5 bases). CDR3 length: 14 residues. Germline assignment: CDR1 MNHNY and CDR2 SVGAGI (reference sequence). The V gene lost 7 bases and the J gene lost 4 bases, with 14 bases spanning the gap. The CDR3 is CASTSEVQYNEQFF. Here the CDR3 DNA reads TGTGCCAGCACTTCGGAGGTACAATACAATGAGCAGTTCTTC.

This rearrangement joins TRBV18 to TRBJ1-1, with 10 positions matching TRBD1. V lost 4 bases to trimming and J lost 2 bases; unmatched junction nucleotides: 10. There are 17 residues in the CDR3. Germline loops: CDR1 KGHSH, CDR2 LQKENI. The chain's CDR3 is CASSRPGTGVSNTEAFF. DNA of the CDR3: TGTGCCAGCTCACGCCCCGGGACAGGGGTGTCCAACACTGAAGCTTTCTTT.

The rearrangement uses TRBV7-3 and TRBJ2-1, with 8 bases that match TRBD2. V lost 1 base and J lost 6; bases outside the gene matches: 5. CDR3 length: 15 residues. The germline gives CDR1 SGHTA, CDR2 FQGTGA. CDR3 protein: CASSLNGGVFNEQFF. As DNA, the CDR3 is TGTGCCAGCAGCTTAAACGGGGGGGTGTTCAATGAGCAGTTCTTC.

The CDR3 coding sequence is TGTGCCAGCAGTACCCCCCCGGGGTGGAGCGGAACAGATACGCAGTATTTT. Protein: CASSTPPGWSGTDTQYF. This chain connects TRBV6-2 or TRBV6-3 to TRBJ2-3, with TRBD2 as a possible D gene (5 bases). The CDR3 runs to 17 residues. Trimming took 5 bases from V and 3 from J, leaving 21 bases between them. Germline assignment: CDR1 MNHEY and CDR2 SVGEGT.

The J gene is TRBJ1-2, the V gene TRBV29-1; 10 bases are a match to TRBD1. Germline CDR1 and CDR2: SQVTM and ANQGSEA. J lost 5 bases, V lost 6 bases, and 21 bases had no gene match. The CDR3 has 18 amino acids. In DNA, the CDR3 is TGCAGCGTCGCCGGAACCGGGACAGGGGTTCGTCCGGATTATGGCTACACCTTC. Translated, it gives CSVAGTGTGVRPDYGYTF. Combining the CDR3 with reference TRBV29-1 and TRBJ1-2 gives the whole variable domain SAVISQKPSRDICQRGTSLTIQCQVDSQVTMMFWYRQQPGQSLTLIATANQGSEATYESGFVIDKFPISRPNLTFSTLTVSNMSPEDSSIYLCSVAGTGTGVRPDYGYTFGSGTRLTVV.

J is TRBJ2-6 and V is TRBV3-1 (or the pseudogene TRBV3-2), with 11 nucleotides matching TRBD2. This CDR3 is 18 amino acids long. V lost 4 bases, J lost 0 bases, and 5 bases stayed unmatched. Germline V gene sequence: CDR1 LGHDT, CDR2 YNNKEL (reference sequence). The CDR3: CASSPTSGGSSGANVLTF. CDR3 in DNA: TGTGCCAGCAGCCCCACTAGCGGGGGTAGCTCTGGGGCCAACGTCCTGACTTTC.

The J gene is TRBJ2-3, the V gene TRBV29-1, with unresolved D. CDR1 is SQVTM and CDR2 is ANQGSEA in the germline V gene. V lost 5 bases, J lost 5 bases, and 14 bases lay in between. The CDR3 contains 13 residues. The CDR3 here is CSVSPVSGDTQYF. CDR3 nucleotides: TGCAGCGTTTCCCCCGTGAGTGGAGATACGCAGTATTTT.

This chain links TRBV4-1 with TRBJ2-7, with D possibly matching TRBD2 (5 bases). CDR1 and CDR2 (germline): MGHRA, YSYEKL. V was cut by 1 base and J by 0 bases, with 13 bases left in between. The CDR3 is made up of 16 amino acids. In DNA, the CDR3 is TGCGCCAGCAGCCAAGGGGTGGGGAGAAGCTCCTACGAGCAGTACTTC. This sequence encodes CASSQGVGRSSYEQYF.

V usage is TRBV10-3 and J usage is TRBJ2-3; the match to TRBD1 covers 8 bases. V gave up 0 bases and J gave up 6 bases; unmatched junction bases: 8. The CDR3 contains 16 residues. Per the germline V gene, CDR1 is ENHRY and CDR2 is SYGVKD. CDR3 sequence (DNA): TGTGCCATCAGTGAGTCGAAGACAGGGGAGGCGGATACGCAGTATTTT. This encodes CAISESKTGEADTQYF.

This clone was picked up a small number of times. The chain links TRBV27 to TRBJ1-5; 10 bases fit TRBD1. The CDR3 spans 15 residues. V lost 3 bases, J lost 6 bases, and 5 bases stayed unmatched. Germline V gene data show CDR1 as MNHEY and CDR2 as SMNVEV (reference sequence). The CDR3 protein is CASSFDRTGGQPQHF. The CDR3, as DNA: TGTGCCAGCAGTTTTGATAGGACAGGGGGTCAGCCCCAGCATTTT.

The rearrangement links TRBV6-5 to TRBJ2-1, with 9 bases lining up with TRBD1. The CDR3 totals 16 residues. The V gene end was trimmed by 0 bases and the J gene end by 4 bases; junction bases not matched to a gene: 4. CDR1 and CDR2 (germline): MNHEY, SVGAGI. CDR3 amino acids: CASSYSWGQGYNEQFF. CDR3 in DNA: TGTGCCAGCAGTTACTCATGGGGACAGGGTTACAATGAGCAGTTCTTC.